This T cell receptor (beta chain) is from a study of T cell changes during pregnancy in multiple sclerosis. Profiled with immunoSEQ multiplex PCR; TCRdb holds only in-frame clones, not every one. The sample shows 30,000 to 50,000 clones, around nine tenths of them seen only once. This CDR3 contains 15 residues. The sample was CD4+ T cells from peripheral blood mononuclear cells, taken in the first trimester of pregnancy. The chain recombines TRBV21-1 with TRBJ1-2; TRBD1 is taken as the D call from the table, unchecked against the DNA. TRBV21-1 represents a pseudogene. This TCR derives from a female donor in good health, enrolled as a control in a pregnancy study. DNA for the CDR3: TGTGCCAGCAGCAAAGGTCTTACAGGGTACTATGGCTACACCTTC. Residues: CASSKGLTGYYGYTF.